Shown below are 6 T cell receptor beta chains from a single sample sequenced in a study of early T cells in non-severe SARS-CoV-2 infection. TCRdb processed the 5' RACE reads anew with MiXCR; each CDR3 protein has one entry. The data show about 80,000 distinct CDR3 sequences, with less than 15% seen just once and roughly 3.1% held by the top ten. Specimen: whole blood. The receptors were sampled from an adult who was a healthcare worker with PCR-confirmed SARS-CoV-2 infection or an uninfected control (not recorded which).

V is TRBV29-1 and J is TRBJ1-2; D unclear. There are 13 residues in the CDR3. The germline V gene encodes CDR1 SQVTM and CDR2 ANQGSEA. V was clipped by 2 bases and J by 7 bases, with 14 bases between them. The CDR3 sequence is CSVERWPGGGYTF. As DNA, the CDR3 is TGCAGCGTTGAAAGGTGGCCGGGAGGTGGCTACACCTTC.

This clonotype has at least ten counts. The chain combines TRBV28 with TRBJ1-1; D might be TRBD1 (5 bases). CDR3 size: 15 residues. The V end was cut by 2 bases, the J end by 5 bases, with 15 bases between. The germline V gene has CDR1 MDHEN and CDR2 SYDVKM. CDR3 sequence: CASSLNPGSGTEAFF. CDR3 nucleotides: TGTGCCAGCAGTTTAAATCCGGGGTCAGGGACTGAAGCTTTCTTT.

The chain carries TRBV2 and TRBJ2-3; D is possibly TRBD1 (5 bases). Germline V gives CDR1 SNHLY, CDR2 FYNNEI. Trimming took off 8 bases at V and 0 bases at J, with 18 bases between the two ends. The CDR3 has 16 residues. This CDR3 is CASGAELRWSTDTQYF. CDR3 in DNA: TGTGCCAGCGGGGCCGAGCTAAGGTGGAGCACAGATACGCAGTATTTT.

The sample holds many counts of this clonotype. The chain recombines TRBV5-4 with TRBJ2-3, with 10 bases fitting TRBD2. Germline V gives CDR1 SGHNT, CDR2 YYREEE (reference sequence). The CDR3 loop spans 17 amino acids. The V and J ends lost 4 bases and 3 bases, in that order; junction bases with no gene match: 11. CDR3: CASSRRIAGGETDTQYF. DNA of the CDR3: TGTGCCAGCAGCAGACGAATAGCGGGAGGTGAGACAGATACGCAGTATTTT.

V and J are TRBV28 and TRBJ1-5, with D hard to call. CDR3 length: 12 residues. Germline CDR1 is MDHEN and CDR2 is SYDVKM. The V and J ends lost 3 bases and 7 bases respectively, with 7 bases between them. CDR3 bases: TGTGCCAGCAGTTTGCTTTGGCAGCCCCAGCATTTT. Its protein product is CASSLLWQPQHF.

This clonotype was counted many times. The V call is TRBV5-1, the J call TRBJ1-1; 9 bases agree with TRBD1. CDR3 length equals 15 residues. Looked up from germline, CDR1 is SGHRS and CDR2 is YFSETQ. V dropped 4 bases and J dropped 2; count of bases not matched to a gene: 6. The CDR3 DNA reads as TGCGCCAGCAGCACCCTGGACAGGGGTAACACTGAAGCTTTCTTT. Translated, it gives CASSTLDRGNTEAFF. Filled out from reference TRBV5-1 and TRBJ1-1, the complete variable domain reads KAGVTQTPRYLIKTRGQQVTLSCSPISGHRSVSWYQQTPGQGLQFLFEYFSETQRNKGNFPGRFSGRQFSNSRSEMNVSTLELGDSALYLCASSTLDRGNTEAFFGQGTRLTVV.